Presented here are 30 T cell receptor beta chains from one specimen sequenced in a study of blood T cell repertoires in COVID-19. TCRdb's table, derived via immunoSEQ multiplex PCR, lists solely in-frame clones and lacks some. Among 200,000 or so clones listed, approximately 85% were seen once. The specimen was peripheral blood. The source of these receptors is a man aged 55 to 70 with acute or convalescent COVID-19.

J is TRBJ2-1 and V is TRBV5-8; possibly TRBD2 for D (6 bases). Trimming took 4 bases from V and 5 from J, leaving 16 bases between them. The CDR3 runs to 15 residues. Germline lookup yields CDR1 SGHTS and CDR2 YDEGEE. CDR3 bases: TGTGCCAGCAGCAACCGAAGACTAGACAACAATGAGCAGTTCTTC. Translation gives CASSNRRLDNNEQFF. Full variable domain (missing parts from reference TRBV5-8 and TRBJ2-1): EAGVTQSPTHLIKTRGQQATLRCSPISGHTSVYWYQQALGLGLQFLLWYDEGEERNRGNFPPRFSGRQFPNYSSELNVNALELEDSALYLCASSNRRLDNNEQFFGPGTRLTVL.

This sequence joins TRBV25-1 and TRBJ2-3; D possibly corresponds to TRBD1 (6 bases). Trimming removed 1 base at V and 4 bases at J, with 15 bases between. CDR1 MGHDK and CDR2 SYGVNS come from the germline V gene. The CDR3 length is 16 residues. The CDR3 region has the DNA TGTGCCAGCAGTGAATCGAGAGGGGGTAGCGCAGATACGCAGTATTTT. Its protein is CASSESRGGSADTQYF. The variable domain in full, with the rest retrieved from reference TRBV25-1 and TRBJ2-3, is EADIYQTPRYLVIGTGKKITLECSQTMGHDKMYWYQQDPGMELHLIHYSYGVNSTEKGDLSSESTVSRIRTEHFPLTLESARPSHTSQYLCASSESRGGSADTQYFGPGTRLTVL.

The V and J genes are TRBV6-5 and TRBJ1-6; TRBD1 matches at 8 bases. V gave up 0 bases and J gave up 5 bases; unmatched junction bases: 0. CDR1 is MNHEY, CDR2 SVGAGI, per germline. The CDR3 has 15 residues. CDR3 coding DNA: TGTGCCAGCAGTTACTCGACAGGGGATAATTCACCCCTCCACTTT. Its protein is CASSYSTGDNSPLHF.

The rearrangement uses TRBV4-1 and TRBJ2-1, with D possibly matching TRBD1 (5 bases). The germline gives CDR1 MGHRA, CDR2 YSYEKL. This CDR3 contains 18 residues. V shed 2 bases and J shed 3 bases, with 20 bases lying between them. CDR3 coding DNA: TGCGCCAGCAGCCAATATCCTGTCGACAGTTCGAACTACAATGAGCAGTTCTTC. Its translation: CASSQYPVDSSNYNEQFF.

This chain connects TRBV5-4 to TRBJ2-2; TRBD1 might be the D (6 bases). The CDR3 runs 15 residues. The germline V gene encodes CDR1 SGHNT and CDR2 YYREEE (reference sequence). The V and J ends lost 1 base and 7 bases respectively, with 14 bases between them. CDR3 nucleotide sequence: TGTGCCAGCAGCTTGTCTTCAGGGGCGCACGGGGAGCTGTTTTTT. Amino acids: CASSLSSGAHGELFF.

The chain joins TRBV11-3 to TRBJ2-7; 9 bases map to TRBD2. Germline CDR1 SGHNT, CDR2 YENEEA. This CDR3 contains 14 residues. Trimming at V came to 3 bases and at J to 2 bases, leaving 2 bases not matched to a gene. The CDR3 DNA follows: TGTGCCAGCAGCTTGACTAGCGGAACCTACGAGCAGTACTTC. Residues: CASSLTSGTYEQYF.

This clone was found a few times. This chain connects TRBV4-2 to TRBJ2-3, with D possibly matching TRBD2 (6 bases). The length of the CDR3 is 17 residues. From germline, CDR1 is LGHNA and CDR2 YNFKEQ. Trimming took off 0 bases at V and 0 bases at J, with 13 bases between the two ends. The CDR3 loop is CASSQDRPGVSTDTQYF. The DNA for the CDR3 is TGTGCCAGCAGCCAAGATCGGCCGGGAGTTAGCACAGATACGCAGTATTTT.

J is TRBJ2-2 and V is TRBV27; 10 positions agree with TRBD2. This CDR3 spans 15 amino acids. The V and J ends lost 6 bases and 5 bases, in that order; junction bases with no gene match: 6. Germline values: CDR1 MNHEY, CDR2 SMNVEV (reference sequence). This chain's CDR3 is CASRTGLAWTGELFF. The CDR3, as DNA: TGTGCCAGCAGGACGGGACTAGCGTGGACCGGGGAGCTGTTTTTT.

The chain is built from TRBV18 and TRBJ2-1; D may be TRBD1 (6 bases). Germline V gene data show CDR1 as KGHSH and CDR2 as LQKENI. V was clipped by 6 bases and J by 2 bases, with 14 bases between them. The CDR3 consists of 15 residues. The CDR3, as DNA: TGTGCCAGCTCTCCCGGGCAGGGGCCCTACAATGAGCAGTTCTTC. Amino acids: CASSPGQGPYNEQFF.

The chain joins TRBV24-1 to TRBJ1-2, with a weak D call TRBD1 (6 bases). CDR1 is KGHDR, CDR2 SFDVKD, per germline. There are 13 residues in the CDR3. V was trimmed by 3 bases and J by 9 bases, leaving 13 bases between them. CDR3 bases: TGTGCCACCAGTGATGGGACACCCCCACGCTACACCTTC. Its translation: CATSDGTPPRYTF.

This clone was picked up a small number of times. This chain uses TRBV19 with TRBJ2-5; tentatively, D is TRBD1 (5 bases). Germline loops: CDR1 LNHDA, CDR2 SQIVND (reference sequence). The CDR3 spans 15 residues. V gave up 3 bases and J gave up 5 bases, with 16 bases separating them. In DNA, the CDR3 is TGTGCCAGTAGTATCTCCAGGGCCGTTATGGAGACCCAGTACTTC. Its protein product is CASSISRAVMETQYF.

V is TRBV30 and J is TRBJ1-3, with TRBD1 as a possible D gene (6 bases). The germline gives CDR1 GTSNPN, CDR2 SVGIG (reference sequence). V was pared by 0 bases and J by 2 bases, with 11 bases between. The CDR3 is made up of 15 amino acids. The CDR3 nucleotides read TGTGCCTGGAGTGTTAAGGCAGGGGCTGGAAACACCATATATTTT. It translates to CAWSVKAGAGNTIYF.

The chain recombines TRBV11-2 with TRBJ2-2; 8 bases line up with TRBD2. Germline lookup yields CDR1 SGHAT and CDR2 FQNNGV. The CDR3 contains 17 residues. With 5 bases clipped from V and 4 bases from J, the junction kept 12 bases outside the gene matches. The DNA of the CDR3 is TGTGCCAGCAGCCCCGGACTAGCACTTTACTCCACCGGGGAGCTGTTTTTT. It codes for CASSPGLALYSTGELFF.

V usage is TRBV28 and J usage is TRBJ2-7; D is uncertain. Trimming stripped 1 base from V and 0 bases from J, with 7 bases between. The CDR3 has 14 amino acids. Germline V gene lookup returns CDR1 MDHEN and CDR2 SYDVKM. The CDR3 reads CASSLFPSSYEQYF. The DNA for the CDR3 is TGTGCCAGCAGTTTATTTCCTAGCTCCTACGAGCAGTACTTC.

This clone was seen just once. This chain joins TRBV27 and TRBJ2-6; D gene unclear. The CDR3 loop spans 17 amino acids. V lost 3 bases and J 1 base, leaving 13 bases between the germline ends. Germline CDR1 and CDR2: MNHEY and SMNVEV (reference sequence). The CDR3 region is CASSFNFVFSGANVLTF. DNA for the CDR3: TGTGCCAGCAGTTTTAATTTTGTGTTTTCTGGGGCCAACGTCCTGACTTTC.

The rearrangement uses TRBV28 and TRBJ2-2; TRBD1 is a possible D gene (7 bases). Germline V lookup: CDR1 MDHEN, CDR2 SYDVKM. Trimming pared 3 bases from V and 10 bases from J, leaving 18 bases between. This CDR3 region has 15 residues. DNA for the CDR3: TGTGCCAGCAGTTTTAACAGGGGAGGTGGAGAGGAGCTGTTTTTT. This gives the protein CASSFNRGGGEELFF.

V usage is TRBV6-5 and J usage is TRBJ2-7; TRBD2 aligns across 10 bases. The CDR3 is made up of 15 amino acids. Germline lookup yields CDR1 MNHEY and CDR2 SVGAGI. With V trimmed by 5 bases and J by 2 bases, 6 bases remained unmatched. CDR3: CASSQPGLATYEQYF. CDR3 in DNA: TGTGCCAGCAGTCAACCGGGACTAGCGACCTACGAGCAGTACTTC.

This rearrangement joins TRBV7-2 to TRBJ2-7, with TRBD1 identical over 7 bases. This CDR3 spans 15 amino acids. Trimming took 1 base from V and 1 from J; bases not matched to a gene: 4. Germline V CDR1 and CDR2: SGHTA, FQGNSA. The CDR3 sequence is CASSLVATGSYEQYF. The CDR3, as DNA: TGTGCCAGCAGCTTAGTAGCGACAGGGTCCTACGAGCAGTACTTC.

The CDR3 DNA reads as TGTGCCAGCAGTTTAGGGGGAGGGCTAAGTCGGCCCCAGCATTTT. Residues: CASSLGGGLSRPQHF. This chain uses TRBV28 with TRBJ1-5; possible D gene TRBD1, 5 bases. Germline-derived CDR1 and CDR2 are MDHEN and SYDVKM. This CDR3 comprises 15 residues. Between the trimmed V and J ends, which lost 2 bases and 9 bases, there was a span of 17 bases.

The chain is built from TRBV10-3 and TRBJ1-2; unclear D gene. V gave up 0 bases and J gave up 4 bases, with 18 bases separating them. Germline V gene sequence: CDR1 ENHRY, CDR2 SYGVKD. CDR3 length: 17 amino acids. The CDR3 protein is CAISESEVHRSTYGYTF. In DNA form, the CDR3 reads TGTGCCATCAGTGAGTCGGAGGTTCACCGGTCGACCTATGGCTACACCTTC.

The chain carries TRBV9 and TRBJ2-1; a weak D match, TRBD2 (6 bases). Germline values: CDR1 SGDLS, CDR2 YYNGEE. Trimming pared 4 bases from V and 10 bases from J, leaving 21 bases between. CDR3 length: 15 amino acids. CDR3 in DNA: TGTGCCAGCAGCTTCTCGGGACTCCTCTTTGGAGAGCAGTTCTTC. The encoded protein is CASSFSGLLFGEQFF.

The chain combines TRBV4-1 with TRBJ2-3, with a tentative D call TRBD2 (8 bases). Deletions cut 2 bases from V and 6 bases from J, with 15 bases between. Looked up from germline, CDR1 is MGHRA and CDR2 is YSYEKL. The CDR3 consists of 15 residues. This CDR3 is CASSQPGLGGDTQYF. CDR3 DNA: TGCGCCAGCAGCCAACCGGGACTAGGGGGCGATACGCAGTATTTT.

The chain carries TRBV7-9 and TRBJ2-7; possibly TRBD2 for D (6 bases). V lost 6 bases, J lost 1 base, and 16 bases lay in between. CDR1 is SEHNR, CDR2 FQNEAQ, per germline (reference sequence). The CDR3 is made up of 15 amino acids. The CDR3 region has the DNA TGTGCCAGCAGTCGTCCGGGGGAGGCGTCCTACGAGCAGTACTTC. Its translation: CASSRPGEASYEQYF.

The chain couples TRBV27 to TRBJ2-1; 7 nucleotides line up with TRBD1. Germline lookup yields CDR1 MNHEY and CDR2 SMNVEV (reference sequence). This CDR3 contains 16 residues. Trimming took 5 bases from V and 0 from J; bases not matched to a gene: 7. The CDR3 here is CASSLRTGSSYNEQFF. DNA of the CDR3: TGTGCCAGCAGTCTGAGGACAGGAAGCTCCTACAATGAGCAGTTCTTC.

The chain couples TRBV4-3 to TRBJ2-1; TRBD1 might be the D (6 bases). V was clipped by 8 bases and J by 7 bases, with 42 bases between them. The germline gives CDR1 LGHNA, CDR2 YSLEER. CDR3 size: 22 residues. This chain's CDR3 is CASAILRFYLMSGDGYGNEQFF. CDR3 coding DNA: TGCGCCAGCGCCATTTTGAGGTTTTATCTAATGTCAGGGGATGGTTATGGGAATGAGCAGTTCTTC.

V and J are TRBV18 and TRBJ2-3, with 8 bases that match TRBD2. Losses at the gene ends were 2 bases for V and 5 bases for J; bases not matched to a gene: 12. Germline V gives CDR1 KGHSH, CDR2 LQKENI. The CDR3 runs 17 residues. CDR3 DNA: TGTGCCAGCTCACCAATAATTAGCGGGATATCCAAAGATACGCAGTATTTT. Translation gives CASSPIISGISKDTQYF.

The chain links TRBV20-1 to TRBJ2-3; 11 positions match TRBD2. Germline trimming cut 3 bases from V and 5 bases from J; bases unmatched to any gene: 7. CDR1 DFQATT and CDR2 SNEGSKA come from the germline V gene (reference sequence). The CDR3 contains 15 residues. The CDR3 region has the DNA TGCAGTGCTAGTTCCACTAGCGGGAGTGGAGATACGCAGTATTTT. Amino acids: CSASSTSGSGDTQYF.

J is TRBJ2-1 and V is TRBV11-2; no definite D call. The CDR3 sequence is 12 residues long. Germline V gives CDR1 SGHAT, CDR2 FQNNGV. V lost 5 bases to trimming and J lost 4 bases, with 6 bases between them. The CDR3 loop is CASSPGYNEQFF. The CDR3 DNA reads TGTGCCAGCAGCCCCGGGTACAATGAGCAGTTCTTC.

This clone was seen more than once but under ten times. Its ends do not fully match the called genes, so a read error is possible. The chain couples TRBV7-9 to TRBJ2-1, with 11 bases fitting TRBD2. The CDR3 extends over 14 amino acids. Germline V gives CDR1 SEHNR, CDR2 FQNEAQ (reference sequence). CDR3 sequence reads: CASSLAGGYNEQFF. The CDR3 coding sequence is TGTGCCAGCAGCCTAGCGGGAGGATACAATGAGCAGTTCTTC. The full variable domain, its missing parts supplied by reference TRBV7-9 and TRBJ2-1, is DTGVSQNPRHKITKRGQNVTFRCDPISEHNRLYWYRQTLGQGPEFLTYFQNEAQLEKSRLLSDRFSAERPKGSFSTLEIQRTEQGDSAMYLCASSLAGGYNEQFFGPGTRLTVL.

This clone came up once. V is TRBV5-4 and J is TRBJ2-1, with D possibly being TRBD2 (6 bases). The germline V gene encodes CDR1 SGHNT and CDR2 YYREEE (reference sequence). This CDR3 has 17 residues. Trimming took 4 bases from V and 2 from J, leaving 19 bases between them. The CDR3 nucleotides are TGTGCCAGCAGCCCCCTCGGTGGGGGGTCTCCCTACAATGAGCAGTTCTTC. Amino acid sequence: CASSPLGGGSPYNEQFF.